The clone carrying this T cell receptor (beta chain) was observed a handful of times. Measured with immunoSEQ multiplex PCR; TCRdb has only the in-frame clones, and not every one. The data contain approximately 220,000 clones, roughly 80% of them singletons. Trimming removed 6 bases from V and 5 bases from J; junction bases left unmatched: 3. This CDR3 has 13 residues. The germline V gene encodes CDR1 LGHDT and CDR2 YNNKEL (reference sequence). The data stem from a study of blood T cell repertoires in COVID-19. The V call is TRBV3-1 (or the pseudogene TRBV3-2), the J call TRBJ2-2, with 7 positions matching TRBD2. The receptor was isolated from a woman aged 80 or older with acute or convalescent COVID-19. The sequencing sample was made of peripheral blood. The CDR3 bases are TGTGCCAGCAGGCGGGAGACGACCGGGGAGCTGTTTTTT. Its translation: CASRRETTGELFF.